These 5 T cell receptor beta chains share one sample of origin, sequenced in a study of shared clonotypes between healthy human individuals. Using immunoSEQ multiplex PCR, the repertoire was profiled, and TCRdb retains in-frame clones only, with some absent. The table lists some 1,400,000 clones, roughly 95% of them singletons, with approximately 1.2% in the top ten. Sequencing was carried out using naive CD4+ T cells sorted from blood. Subset specified: CD45RA+ positively selected. These receptors were obtained from a man aged 25 to 40 in good health.

V is TRBV4-3 and J is TRBJ2-1; D is ambiguous. CDR1 and CDR2 from the germline V gene are LGHNA and YSLEER. The CDR3 is 14 amino acids. V was cut by 0 bases and J by 7 bases, with 10 bases left in between. The CDR3, as DNA: TGCGCCAGCAGCCAAGATCCTCTGGGAAATGAGCAGTTCTTC. Translating it yields CASSQDPLGNEQFF.

The genes are TRBV6-1 and TRBJ1-2; no reliable D call. Germline values: CDR1 MNHNS, CDR2 SASEGT. The CDR3 consists of 15 residues. The germline V and J ends were trimmed by 6 bases and 2 bases, with 16 bases remaining between them. The CDR3: CASSPATGSNYGYTF. The CDR3 DNA reads as TGTGCCAGCAGCCCTGCCACCGGGTCCAACTATGGCTACACCTTC.

This chain connects TRBV27 to TRBJ2-6; TRBD1 aligns across 8 bases. Germline V gene lookup returns CDR1 MNHEY and CDR2 SMNVEV (reference sequence). The CDR3 covers 18 residues. The trim removed 4 bases at V and 0 bases at J, leaving 8 bases unmatched. The CDR3 DNA reads as TGTGCCAGCAGTTCCCCGGGGACAGGACACTCTGGGGCCAACGTCCTGACTTTC. The encoded protein is CASSSPGTGHSGANVLTF.

The V call is TRBV27, the J call TRBJ2-4; weak D call: TRBD2 (6 bases). Trimming left V 0 bases short and J 3 bases short, with 12 bases between. CDR1 MNHEY and CDR2 SMNVEV come from the germline V gene (reference sequence). The CDR3 runs to 16 residues. CDR3 nucleotide sequence: TGTGCCAGCAGTTTATCTGGAGGGGAAAACAAAAACATTCAGTACTTC. Protein product: CASSLSGGENKNIQYF.

V gene TRBV7-8 combines with J gene TRBJ1-2; possible D gene TRBD1, 6 bases. Trimming pared 5 bases from V and 5 bases from J, leaving 15 bases between. Looked up from germline, CDR1 is SGHVS and CDR2 is FQNEAQ. The CDR3 loop spans 14 amino acids. The CDR3 here is CASSPGQLDYGYTF. DNA for the CDR3: TGTGCCAGCAGCCCCGGACAGCTCGATTATGGCTACACCTTC.